The clone carrying this TCR beta chain showed up just a few times. This entry is derived from a study of spatial heterogeneity in lung cancer. MiXCR, applied by TCRdb to the 5' RACE reads, yields one record per CDR3 protein. The sample includes some 41,000 distinct CDR3 sequences, about 6.7% of them seen just once. The CDR3 covers 11 residues. Germline V gene data show CDR1 as GTSNPN and CDR2 as SVGIG (reference sequence). Time point of the sample: sample taken at primary tumor resection. Without sorting, whole RNA was sequenced from tumor, nontumor lung or frozen PBMC. The donor group consisted of 72 patients who had untreated, early-stage non-small cell lung cancer.

The sequences come from PBMCs, collected at surgery. This TCR was sampled from a female donor with early-stage non-small cell lung cancer. This chain connects TRBV30 to TRBJ1-1, with 7 bases identical to TRBD1. The CDR3 DNA follows: TGTGCACGGAAGGGGGCATCCGAAGCTTTCTTT. Its translation is CARKGASEAFF. Drawing the rest from reference TRBV30 and TRBJ1-1, the complete variable domain is SQTIHQWPATLVQPVGSPLSLECTVEGTSNPNLYWYRQAAGRGLQLLFYSVGIGQISSEVPQNLSASRPQDRQFILSSKKLLLSDSGFYLCARKGASEAFFGQGTRLTVV.